Listed here are 18 T cell receptor beta chains from one sample, sequenced in a study of monozygotic twins with inflammatory bowel disease. TCRdb reprocessed the 5' RACE reads and keeps a single row for each CDR3 protein, giving no DNA. Its table lists around 380,000 distinct CDR3 sequences. What was sequenced was blood. These receptor sequences come from a human donor with ulcerative colitis or Crohn's disease, or a healthy co-twin of an affected twin (not recorded which).

The rearrangement joins TRBV3-1 to TRBJ2-3. The CDR3 has 12 residues. Germline V gene lookup returns CDR1 LGHDT and CDR2 YNNKEL (reference sequence). The CDR3 spells CASSQDLDTQYF.

The chain recombines TRBV5-1 with TRBJ2-2. The V gene's germline CDR1 is SGHRS and CDR2 YFSETQ. CDR3 size: 16 residues. CDR3: CASSPTGVPTTGELFF.

J is TRBJ1-1 and V is TRBV3-1. This CDR3 comprises 17 residues. Germline V gene lookup returns CDR1 LGHDT and CDR2 YNNKEL (reference sequence). This CDR3 is CASSQILTGRTNTEAFF.

The rearrangement joins TRBV5-5 to TRBJ2-3; TCRdb picks TRBD1, but there is no DNA to check that call. This CDR3 region has 18 residues. CDR1 is SGHKS, CDR2 YYEKEE, per germline (reference sequence). CDR3 sequence reads: CASSSKHRDRVVADTQYF.

This chain links TRBV5-1 with TRBJ2-3. CDR3 length: 16 amino acids. Germline values: CDR1 SGHRS, CDR2 YFSETQ. The CDR3 protein is CASSLGAGLFTDTQYF.

V and J are TRBV27 and TRBJ2-3. CDR3 length: 13 amino acids. The germline gives CDR1 MNHEY, CDR2 SMNVEV (reference sequence). The CDR3 region is CASALWYTDTQYF.

The chain recombines TRBV5-1 with TRBJ2-2. The germline CDR1 and CDR2 sequences are SGHRS and YFSETQ. The CDR3 contains 11 residues. The CDR3 is CASRGTGELFF.

V is TRBV12-3 or TRBV12-4 and J is TRBJ1-2; TCRdb calls TRBD1, which cannot be checked without DNA. The CDR3 extends over 13 amino acids. CDR3 protein: CASRGRGTYGYTF.

The chain links TRBV28 to TRBJ2-7; as DNA is missing, the TRBD1 call by TCRdb cannot be tested. Germline V gene lookup returns CDR1 MDHEN and CDR2 SYDVKM. The CDR3 spans 15 residues. This chain's CDR3 is CASSPGTGMAYEQYF.

The chain uses TRBV19 and TRBJ2-1; the TCRdb D gene call, TRBD1, has no DNA to confirm it. The CDR3 totals 14 residues. The germline V gene has CDR1 LNHDA and CDR2 SQIVND (reference sequence). The CDR3 sequence is CASSGGVSYNEQFF.

The chain is built from TRBV10-3 and TRBJ1-2. Germline lookup yields CDR1 ENHRY and CDR2 SYGVKD. The CDR3 contains 12 residues. The CDR3 sequence is CAISDGYYGYTF.

The chain has TRBV6-6 and TRBJ1-1. CDR1 is MNHNY and CDR2 is SVGAGI in the germline V gene (reference sequence). This CDR3 has 14 residues. CDR3 amino acids: CASNELTMNTEAFF.

The gene calls are TRBV5-1 and TRBJ2-2; TCRdb picks TRBD1, but there is no DNA to check that call. The CDR3 has 16 amino acids. Germline V gives CDR1 SGHRS, CDR2 YFSETQ. This chain's CDR3 is CASSVTGGQNTGELFF.

The chain employs TRBV29-1 and TRBJ2-3; TCRdb designates TRBD1, a call that cannot be tested without DNA. This CDR3 comprises 13 residues. The germline V gene encodes CDR1 SQVTM and CDR2 ANQGSEA. This CDR3 is CSVERKERGINNF.

This chain joins TRBV3-1 and TRBJ2-7; TCRdb's D call of TRBD2 is untestable without DNA. The germline CDR1 and CDR2 sequences are LGHDT and YNNKEL (reference sequence). CDR3 size: 15 residues. The CDR3 is CASSRRTSGSNEQYF.

The V gene is TRBV10-3, the J gene TRBJ2-7; TCRdb proposes TRBD2, but this gene call is untestable without DNA. The CDR3 has 18 residues. The V gene's germline CDR1 is ENHRY and CDR2 SYGVKD. CDR3 loop: CAISEWRCGSGQWCEQYF.

V usage is TRBV7-6 and J usage is TRBJ2-6. Germline CDR1 SGHVS, CDR2 FNYEAQ. The CDR3 consists of 13 residues. Here the CDR3 reads CASGNSGANVLTF.

This rearrangement joins TRBV3-1 to TRBJ2-1; TCRdb calls TRBD1, which cannot be checked without DNA. From germline, CDR1 is LGHDT and CDR2 YNNKEL (reference sequence). The CDR3 sequence is 17 residues long. This chain's CDR3 is CASNPGRGLSSYNEQFF.